Sequencing of this TCR beta chain was carried out in a study of T cell responses to AZD1222 COVID-19 vaccine. This clone was detected only a few times. Profiling relied on immunoSEQ multiplex PCR, and the TCRdb table lists in-frame clones only, not all of them. Seen here are 130,000 to 150,000 clones, roughly 91% observed once, and the top ten hold 1.5% to 2%. V was shortened by 6 bases and J by 8 bases, with 14 bases between the two germline ends. This CDR3 region has 12 residues. Germline assignment: CDR1 SQVTM and CDR2 ANQGSEA. The clonotype comes from an adult in good health. The rearrangement joins TRBV29-1 to TRBJ2-4; no definite D call. The sequencing used peripheral blood, collected on day 0 of AZD1222 vaccination. For the CDR3, the DNA is TGCAGCGTACAAACCGGGTTCGACATTCAGTACTTC. Translated, it gives CSVQTGFDIQYF.